These 7 T cell receptor beta chains came from one sample sequenced in a study of blood T cell repertoires in COVID-19. TCRdb's copy holds only in-frame clones and misses some; the assay was immunoSEQ multiplex PCR. The sample shows 300,000 to 350,000 clones, roughly nine tenths of them seen only once. The sequenced sample was peripheral blood. The receptors stem from a man aged 18 to 29 with active or convalescent COVID-19.

The chain carries TRBV6-1 and TRBJ2-3, with D possibly matching TRBD2 (7 bases). The CDR3 extends over 16 amino acids. Germline V gives CDR1 MNHNS, CDR2 SASEGT. Trimming shortened V by 3 bases and J by 6 bases, and 19 bases separated the two germline ends. The CDR3 coding sequence is TGTGCCAGCAGTGAGTCCGGCGGGGGCCCCCCCGATACGCAGTATTTT. Encoded protein: CASSESGGGPPDTQYF.

In DNA form, the CDR3 reads TGTGCCAGCTTCACAACAACTAATGAAAAACTGTTTTTT. Protein sequence: CASFTTTNEKLFF. The chain carries TRBV28 and TRBJ1-4; D uncertain. The CDR3 sequence is 13 residues long. Looked up from germline, CDR1 is MDHEN and CDR2 is SYDVKM. V was cut by 8 bases and J by 0 bases, with 7 bases left in between.

The rearrangement joins TRBV19 to TRBJ1-2; weak D call: TRBD1 (6 bases). Germline V lookup: CDR1 LNHDA, CDR2 SQIVND (reference sequence). Trimming left V 4 bases short and J 0 bases short, with 15 bases between. This CDR3 comprises 16 residues. The CDR3 spells CASSSLGTISNYGYTF. The CDR3 region has the DNA TGTGCCAGTAGTAGCCTAGGGACAATCTCTAACTATGGCTACACCTTC.

V usage is TRBV7-3 and J usage is TRBJ2-1; TRBD2 matches 7 bases. In germline, CDR1 is SGHTA, CDR2 FQGTGA. CDR3 length: 16 amino acids. V lost 2 bases and J lost 0; bases outside the gene matches: 4. DNA of the CDR3: TGTGCCAGCAGCTTACTTCTAGCGGTCTCCTACAATGAGCAGTTCTTC. Its protein product is CASSLLLAVSYNEQFF.

The chain employs TRBV15 and TRBJ2-1, with D possibly TRBD2 on 5 matching bases. Trimming stripped 0 bases from V and 2 bases from J, with 8 bases between. The CDR3 is made up of 15 amino acids. CDR1 is LNHNV, CDR2 YYDKDF, per germline (reference sequence). The CDR3 is CATSREDSAYNEQFF. The CDR3 DNA reads TGTGCCACCAGCAGAGAGGATAGCGCCTACAATGAGCAGTTCTTC. The entire variable domain, with the rest obtained from reference TRBV15 and TRBJ2-1, is as follows: DAMVIQNPRYQVTQFGKPVTLSCSQTLNHNVMYWYQQKSSQAPKLLFHYYDKDFNNEADTPDNFQSRRPNTSFCFLDIRSPGLGDTAMYLCATSREDSAYNEQFFGPGTRLTVL.

The V call is TRBV9, the J call TRBJ2-1, with D perhaps matching TRBD2 (6 bases). The CDR3 is 15 residues long. CDR1 is SGDLS and CDR2 is YYNGEE in the germline V gene. Trimming took off 0 bases at V and 7 bases at J, with 14 bases between the two ends. CDR3 sequence reads: CASSVEGPGRNEQFF. CDR3 DNA: TGTGCCAGCAGCGTAGAGGGCCCGGGGAGGAATGAGCAGTTCTTC.

This clone was seen once. The chain employs TRBV6-5 and TRBJ1-5; 10 nucleotides line up with TRBD1. The trim removed 6 bases at V and 5 bases at J, leaving 7 bases unmatched. The length of the CDR3 is 15 residues. Germline V lookup: CDR1 MNHEY, CDR2 SVGAGI. CDR3 DNA: TGTGCCAGCAGGTTGACAGGGGGCTTGGATCAGCCCCAGCATTTT. It encodes CASRLTGGLDQPQHF.